This TCR beta chain was recorded in a study of cytomegalovirus exposure and HLA in healthy donors. Study-wide results and caveats: The study found most TCR sequences rare, yet found some public TCRs in many donors. Cytomegalovirus association was assigned to about 150 TCR beta chains.

The CDR3 is 15 amino acids. Germline trimming cut 6 bases from V and 5 bases from J; bases unmatched to any gene: 7. The germline V gene has CDR1 MDHEN and CDR2 SYDVKM. With respect to this clone: The antigen is undetermined.

This table comes from immunoSEQ multiplex PCR, and its TCRdb copy is limited to in-frame clones, with some not included. Here the sample spans roughly 260,000 clones, roughly 89% being singletons. The chain uses TRBV28 and TRBJ1-6, with TRBD1 identical over 7 bases. The sequencing input was PBMCs. The source of this sequence is a man in his late teens or twenties in good health and CMV-seronegative. This CDR3 is CASSPTGTDNSPLHF. DNA of the CDR3: TGTGCCAGCAGCCCCACCGGGACAGATAATTCACCCCTCCACTTT.